What follows are 32 T cell receptor beta chains derived from one specimen sequenced in a study of PD-1 blockade in classical Hodgkin lymphoma. After autologous stem cell transplantation all patients relapsed, and prior brentuximab vedotin exposure differed between cohorts. The method was immunoSEQ multiplex PCR; TCRdb's version includes in-frame clones alone and lacks a portion of them. The sample yields around 26,000 clones, over 65% seen once. This sample comprised peripheral blood mononuclear cells (PBMCs), obtained before the second cycle of nivolumab. The receptors shown here come from a human donor with classical Hodgkin lymphoma.

The DNA for the CDR3 is TGTGCCAGCAGTTACTCGAATGTGGGGTATGAGCAGTACTTC. It codes for CASSYSNVGYEQYF. The chain couples TRBV6-5 to TRBJ2-7, with D unclear. V was pared by 0 bases and J by 7 bases, with 13 bases between. Germline-derived CDR1 and CDR2 are MNHEY and SVGAGI. The CDR3 sequence is 14 residues long.

This clone was picked up a small number of times. V usage is TRBV4-2 and J usage is TRBJ1-4; maybe TRBD1 (5 bases). V shed 6 bases and J shed 0 bases, with 17 bases lying between them. The CDR3 sequence is 17 residues long. Germline V lookup: CDR1 LGHNA, CDR2 YNFKEQ. CDR3 sequence (DNA): TGTGCCAGCAGACCCGGGGAGGGGCGTGCAACTAATGAAAAACTGTTTTTT. Amino acid sequence: CASRPGEGRATNEKLFF.

This chain links TRBV28 with TRBJ1-5; TRBD1 is a possible D gene (5 bases). The CDR3 has 12 amino acids. V was trimmed by 6 bases and J by 7 bases, leaving 10 bases between them. The germline V gene has CDR1 MDHEN and CDR2 SYDVKM. The chain's CDR3 is CASSPGAQPQHF. Written as DNA, the CDR3 is TGTGCCAGCAGCCCTGGGGCGCAGCCCCAGCATTTT. The variable domain in full, completed from reference TRBV28 and TRBJ1-5, reads DVKVTQSSRYLVKRTGEKVFLECVQDMDHENMFWYRQDPGLGLRLIYFSYDVKMKEKGDIPEGYSVSREKKERFSLILESASTNQTSMYLCASSPGAQPQHFGDGTRLSIL.

Here the CDR3 DNA reads TGTGCCAGCAGCTCCCCACATAGTTCCTACGAGCAGTACTTC. This codes for CASSSPHSSYEQYF. V gene TRBV7-9 combines with J gene TRBJ2-7; D gene uncertain. Germline V gives CDR1 SEHNR, CDR2 FQNEAQ (reference sequence). CDR3 length equals 14 residues. V shed 4 bases and J shed 1 base, with 11 bases lying between them. The complete variable domain, with remaining parts taken from reference TRBV7-9 and TRBJ2-7, reads DTGVSQNPRHKITKRGQNVTFRCDPISEHNRLYWYRQTLGQGPEFLTYFQNEAQLEKSRLLSDRFSAERPKGSFSTLEIQRTEQGDSAMYLCASSSPHSSYEQYFGPGTRLTVT.

This clone turned up a few times. The chain combines TRBV7-2 with TRBJ1-4; D is possibly TRBD1 (6 bases). The CDR3 loop spans 16 amino acids. V dropped 4 bases and J dropped 0 bases, with 12 bases sitting between them. The germline V gene encodes CDR1 SGHTA and CDR2 FQGNSA. CDR3 in amino acids: CASSSQGPATNEKLFF. The CDR3 DNA sequence: TGTGCCAGCAGCTCACAGGGACCCGCAACTAATGAAAAACTGTTTTTT. The entire variable domain, with the rest obtained from reference TRBV7-2 and TRBJ1-4, is as follows: GAGVSQSPSNKVTEKGKDVELRCDPISGHTALYWYRQSLGQGLEFLIYFQGNSAPDKSGLPSDRFSAERTGGSVSTLTIQRTQQEDSAVYLCASSSQGPATNEKLFFGSGTQLSVL.

V gene TRBV28 combines with J gene TRBJ2-5; 10 nucleotides agree with TRBD1. Germline-derived CDR1 and CDR2 are MDHEN and SYDVKM. The CDR3 contains 15 residues. V shed 3 bases, J shed 5 bases, and the junction held 6 bases outside the gene matches. CDR3 loop: CASSLTGGVSETQYF. In nucleotides, the CDR3 is TGTGCCAGCAGTTTGACAGGGGGCGTCTCGGAGACCCAGTACTTC.

This sequence joins TRBV11-2 and TRBJ2-7, with a possible D match to TRBD2 (6 bases). The CDR3 runs 15 residues. V was trimmed by 0 bases and J by 3 bases, leaving 12 bases between them. Germline CDR1 is SGHAT and CDR2 is FQNNGV. The CDR3 protein is CASSLEGTSYYEQYF. CDR3 bases: TGTGCCAGCAGCTTAGAAGGGACTTCCTACTACGAGCAGTACTTC. The whole variable domain, remainder taken from reference TRBV11-2 and TRBJ2-7, is EAGVAQSPRYKIIEKRQSVAFWCNPISGHATLYWYQQILGQGPKLLIQFQNNGVVDDSQLPKDRFSAERLKGVDSTLKIQPAKLEDSAVYLCASSLEGTSYYEQYFGPGTRLTVT.

The chain links TRBV18 to TRBJ1-2; 12 nucleotides agree with TRBD1. V lost 2 bases, J lost 4 bases, and 8 bases stayed unmatched. This CDR3 contains 17 residues. Germline assignment: CDR1 KGHSH and CDR2 LQKENI. CDR3 protein: CASSPISGTGGTYGYTF. The CDR3, as DNA: TGTGCCAGCTCACCAATCTCCGGGACAGGGGGCACCTATGGCTACACCTTC.

This clone appeared a few times. The rearrangement joins TRBV2 to TRBJ2-3; the match to TRBD2 covers 8 bases. This CDR3 spans 14 amino acids. Germline V gene data show CDR1 as SNHLY and CDR2 as FYNNEI. V lost 10 bases and J lost 3; bases outside the gene matches: 9. The CDR3 bases are TGTGCCACTCAACCGGGACTAGATACAGATACGCAGTATTTT. This encodes CATQPGLDTDTQYF.

The chain recombines TRBV27 with TRBJ2-7, with D maybe TRBD2 (7 bases). The CDR3 sequence is 13 residues long. The V gene lost 2 bases and the J gene lost 5 bases, with 10 bases spanning the gap. Germline values: CDR1 MNHEY, CDR2 SMNVEV (reference sequence). The CDR3: CASSLRGAHEQYF. The CDR3 nucleotides read TGTGCCAGCAGTTTACGGGGGGCCCACGAGCAGTACTTC.

Only a few counts were recorded for this clone. This sequence joins TRBV14 and TRBJ2-7; D gene unclear. This CDR3 has 14 residues. Germline values: CDR1 SGHDN, CDR2 FVKESK. V gave up 1 base and J gave up 2 bases, with 9 bases separating them. The CDR3 DNA sequence: TGTGCCAGCAGCCAAGTTCTAAAACCCTACGAGCAGTACTTC. Amino acid sequence: CASSQVLKPYEQYF.

The chain couples TRBV9 to TRBJ2-7; D call uncertain. Germline lookup yields CDR1 SGDLS and CDR2 YYNGEE. Trimming removed 0 bases from V and 2 bases from J, with 9 bases in between. The CDR3 extends over 14 amino acids. CDR3 nucleotides: TGTGCCAGCAGCGTAGACCCCACGACCTACGAGCAGTACTTC. As protein: CASSVDPTTYEQYF.

The chain has TRBV7-6 and TRBJ2-5; 11 bases fit TRBD1. In germline, CDR1 is SGHVS, CDR2 FNYEAQ. The CDR3 has 15 residues. V dropped 5 bases and J dropped 5; count of bases not matched to a gene: 7. The CDR3 DNA sequence: TGTGCCAGCAGCCCCTGGACAGGGGGCGCCGAGACCCAGTACTTC. Its translation is CASSPWTGGAETQYF.

This clone was recorded a few times. V and J are TRBV7-2 and TRBJ2-1; possible D gene TRBD1, 5 bases. The CDR3 totals 14 residues. V was trimmed by 5 bases and J by 15 bases, leaving 23 bases between them. The germline V gene has CDR1 SGHTA and CDR2 FQGNSA. CDR3 protein: CASSPRAESIGVFF. Here the CDR3 DNA reads TGTGCCAGCAGCCCCCGAGCCGAGTCAATAGGGGTGTTCTTC.

The V gene is TRBV6-5, the J gene TRBJ2-1; TRBD2 agrees at 11 bases. CDR3 length: 14 residues. Germline V gene sequence: CDR1 MNHEY, CDR2 SVGAGI. J was trimmed by 9 bases and V by 10 bases; bases with no gene match: 11. CDR3 DNA sequence: TGTGCCACCGGGGGGCTAGCGGGAGGACGTGAGCAGTTCTTC. Translation: CATGGLAGGREQFF.

The chain has TRBV2 and TRBJ2-4; D is possibly TRBD2 (7 bases). The CDR3 runs to 17 residues. V gave up 0 bases and J gave up 7 bases, with 19 bases separating them. CDR1 SNHLY and CDR2 FYNNEI come from the germline V gene. The CDR3 sequence: CASSEAIWGGAGNIQYF. CDR3 nucleotide sequence: TGTGCCAGCAGTGAAGCTATATGGGGGGGCGCAGGTAACATTCAGTACTTC.

The chain joins TRBV4-1 to TRBJ2-5; 8 nucleotides line up with TRBD2. The J call may be mistaken, given a closer DNA end match to TRBJ2-7. This CDR3 has 14 residues. Germline-derived CDR1 and CDR2 are MGHRA and YSYEKL. The CDR3 spells CASSPGLDGYEQYF. CDR3 nucleotide sequence: TGCGCCAGCAGCCCGGGACTAGATGGCTACGAGCAGTACTTC.

The gene calls are TRBV28 and TRBJ2-4; D not certain. This CDR3 is built from 12 residues. V lost 5 bases, J lost 6 bases, and 8 bases lay in between. The germline gives CDR1 MDHEN, CDR2 SYDVKM. This CDR3 is CASSADGNIQYF. For the CDR3, the DNA is TGTGCCAGCAGTGCGGATGGAAACATTCAGTACTTC.

This sequence joins TRBV27 and TRBJ1-5; D is undetermined. The germline V gene encodes CDR1 MNHEY and CDR2 SMNVEV (reference sequence). The CDR3 runs to 16 residues. Trimming removed 0 bases from V and 0 bases from J, with 9 bases in between. The CDR3, as DNA: TGTGCCAGCAGTTTATCACCTTCCTATAGCAATCAGCCCCAGCATTTT. Translating it yields CASSLSPSYSNQPQHF.

This chain uses TRBV5-1 with TRBJ2-7; TRBD1 agrees at 12 bases. V dropped 4 bases and J dropped 6; count of bases not matched to a gene: 5. This CDR3 contains 14 residues. Germline lookup yields CDR1 SGHRS and CDR2 YFSETQ. For the CDR3, the DNA is TGCGCCAGCAGCCCCGGGACAGGGGGCGGCGAGCAGTACTTC. It is translated as CASSPGTGGGEQYF. Full variable domain (missing parts from reference TRBV5-1 and TRBJ2-7): KAGVTQTPRYLIKTRGQQVTLSCSPISGHRSVSWYQQTPGQGLQFLFEYFSETQRNKGNFPGRFSGRQFSNSRSEMNVSTLELGDSALYLCASSPGTGGGEQYFGPGTRLTVT.

The J gene is TRBJ1-5, the V gene TRBV12-5; 8 bases agree with TRBD1. The germline CDR1 and CDR2 sequences are LGHNT and FRNRAP. CDR3 length: 15 amino acids. J lost 4 bases, V lost 3 bases, and 5 bases had no gene match. The chain's CDR3 is CASGLGTGWNQPQHF. CDR3 sequence (DNA): TGTGCTAGTGGTTTAGGGACAGGCTGGAATCAGCCCCAGCATTTT.

The chain is built from TRBV27 and TRBJ2-1, with a weak D call TRBD2 (6 bases). The CDR3 extends over 15 amino acids. Per germline, CDR1 MNHEY and CDR2 SMNVEV (reference sequence). V lost 6 bases to trimming and J lost 6 bases, with 18 bases between them. The CDR3 sequence: CASRDLVAERNEQFF. CDR3 nucleotides: TGTGCCAGCAGAGATCTTGTAGCGGAACGCAATGAGCAGTTCTTC.

The chain combines TRBV7-9 with TRBJ1-4; 8 nucleotides match TRBD1. CDR3 length: 14 residues. CDR1 is SEHNR and CDR2 is FQNEAQ in the germline V gene (reference sequence). Losses at the gene ends were 8 bases for V and 7 bases for J; bases not matched to a gene: 9. CDR3: CASARTGSSEKLFF. In DNA, the CDR3 is TGTGCCAGCGCCAGGACAGGGAGTAGTGAAAAACTGTTTTTT.

The chain couples TRBV6-1 to TRBJ1-4; no firm D call. V was pared by 4 bases and J by 3 bases, with 15 bases between. The CDR3 extends over 16 amino acids. CDR1 and CDR2 (germline): MNHNS, SASEGT. The CDR3 nucleotides are TGTGCCAGCAGTGCTTCCCGAGGCACCTCTAATGAAAAACTGTTTTTT. Its translation: CASSASRGTSNEKLFF.

This clone was recorded only once. The chain has TRBV7-2 and TRBJ2-7; a weak D match, TRBD1 (6 bases). Trimming stripped 7 bases from V and 2 bases from J, with 15 bases between. Germline V gives CDR1 SGHTA, CDR2 FQGNSA. The CDR3 totals 14 residues. DNA of the CDR3: TGTGCCAGCACCCTGTGGGGGCTAACCTACGAGCAGTACTTC. It yields the protein CASTLWGLTYEQYF.

This chain joins TRBV23-1 and TRBJ2-7; no clear D gene. TRBV23-1 is given ORF status, its function remaining uncertain. V lost 7 bases to trimming and J lost 0 bases, with 10 bases between them. The CDR3 sequence is 13 residues long. The CDR3 nucleotides read TGCGCCAGCAAGTCTCAGAGCTCCTACGAGCAGTACTTC. Its translation: CASKSQSSYEQYF.

This chain joins TRBV11-2 and TRBJ2-2, with unresolved D. CDR1 is SGHAT and CDR2 is FQNNGV in the germline V gene. CDR3 length: 17 residues. V lost 2 bases and J lost 4, with 17 bases in between. The CDR3 coding sequence is TGTGCCAGCAGCTTAAAAATTGGTAATCGAGGCACCGGGGAGCTGTTTTTT. Translating it yields CASSLKIGNRGTGELFF.

This chain connects TRBV28 to TRBJ1-2, with D unresolved. Germline lookup yields CDR1 MDHEN and CDR2 SYDVKM. The CDR3 covers 15 residues. The V gene lost 5 bases and the J gene lost 6 bases, with 19 bases spanning the gap. The CDR3 coding sequence is TGTGCCAGCAGTGGAGGGTCGGCAGCTGTCCATGGCTACACCTTC. Residues: CASSGGSAAVHGYTF.

The CDR3 DNA sequence: TGTGCCAGCAGCCGCGTTGGGGGTGAGCAGTTCTTC. It codes for CASSRVGGEQFF. V and J are TRBV7-2 and TRBJ2-1, with D perhaps TRBD1 or TRBD2 (5 bases each). Germline loops: CDR1 SGHTA, CDR2 FQGNSA. Between the trimmed V and J ends, which lost 5 bases and 9 bases, there was a span of 11 bases. This CDR3 spans 12 amino acids.

The chain links TRBV6-5 to TRBJ2-3, with D tentatively TRBD2 (5 bases). The germline CDR1 and CDR2 sequences are MNHEY and SVGAGI. V lost 2 bases and J lost 11, with 17 bases in between. This CDR3 is 14 amino acids long. The CDR3 DNA is TGTGCCAGCAGTTACCGTTTGGATGGGAGTAGGCAGTATTTT. Amino acid sequence: CASSYRLDGSRQYF.

The CDR3 coding sequence is TGTGCCAGCAGCCCGGCAGGGGGACAGCACTACGAGCAGTACTTC. As protein: CASSPAGGQHYEQYF. The chain couples TRBV5-3 to TRBJ2-7, with TRBD1 matching over 7 bases. TRBV5-3 qualifies as an ORF whose function is uncertain. The trim removed 8 bases at V and 3 bases at J, leaving 14 bases unmatched. The CDR3 runs 15 residues.

V and J are TRBV7-2 and TRBJ1-3; D ambiguous. The germline V gene encodes CDR1 SGHTA and CDR2 FQGNSA. Trimming took 2 bases from V and 4 from J, leaving 6 bases between them. This CDR3 region has 13 residues. CDR3 nucleotide sequence: TGTGCCAGCAGCTTAAGCTACGGAAACACCATATATTTT. Translated, it gives CASSLSYGNTIYF.